Each of the 7 T cell receptor beta chains below was sequenced from the same sample in a study of blood T cell repertoires in COVID-19. Produced via immunoSEQ multiplex PCR; TCRdb's table is partial and in-frame only. The table has some 240,000 clones, less than 90% seen once. The sequenced sample was peripheral blood. All receptors come from a woman between 40 and 55 years old who had recovered from COVID-19.

V and J are TRBV6-4 and TRBJ1-5, with D unresolved. Germline V gives CDR1 MRHNA, CDR2 SNTAGT. This CDR3 comprises 13 residues. Deletions cut 3 bases from V and 0 bases from J, with 3 bases between. CDR3 loop: CASSEYSNQPQHF. DNA of the CDR3: TGTGCCAGCAGTGAGTATAGCAATCAGCCCCAGCATTTT.

The CDR3 spells CASSQSETPALPQHF. The CDR3 nucleotides read TGTGCCAGCAGCCAATCGGAGACCCCGGCTCTGCCCCAGCATTTT. This sequence joins TRBV3-1 (or the pseudogene TRBV3-2) and TRBJ1-5; D is undetermined. The CDR3 totals 15 residues. Germline V gene data show CDR1 as LGHDT and CDR2 as YNNKEL (reference sequence). Trimming pared 2 bases from V and 9 bases from J, leaving 17 bases between.

CDR3 sequence: CASSPRGGAAAQDQPQHF. The CDR3 DNA reads as TGTGCCAGTAGTCCCCGGGGAGGGGCAGCCGCGCAGGATCAGCCCCAGCATTTT. V is TRBV19 and J is TRBJ1-5, with D tentatively TRBD1 (5 bases). From germline, CDR1 is LNHDA and CDR2 SQIVND (reference sequence). The CDR3 consists of 18 residues. Trimming stripped 5 bases from V and 5 bases from J, with 25 bases between.

The V and J genes are TRBV6-1 and TRBJ1-2; tentatively, D is TRBD1 (6 bases). Trimming took 3 bases from V and 0 from J, leaving 11 bases between them. Germline V CDR1 and CDR2: MNHNS, SASEGT. This CDR3 has 15 amino acids. The CDR3 nucleotides are TGTGCCAGCAGTGAGGGGGGGGCAGCTAACTATGGCTACACCTTC. Translating it yields CASSEGGAANYGYTF.

V gene TRBV18 combines with J gene TRBJ1-1; a weak D match, TRBD1 (6 bases). Trimming pared 3 bases from V and 4 bases from J, leaving 12 bases between. The CDR3 has 14 amino acids. Germline lookup yields CDR1 KGHSH and CDR2 LQKENI. CDR3 amino acids: CASSPSTGITEAFF. CDR3 sequence (DNA): TGTGCCAGCTCACCGTCCACAGGGATCACTGAAGCTTTCTTT. The variable domain in full, with the rest retrieved from reference TRBV18 and TRBJ1-1, is NAGVMQNPRHLVRRRGQEARLRCSPMKGHSHVYWYRQLPEEGLKFMVYLQKENIIDESGMPKERFSAEFPKEGPSILRIQQVVRGDSAAYFCASSPSTGITEAFFGQGTRLTVV.

This sequence joins TRBV7-2 and TRBJ2-5, with D unresolved. The germline gives CDR1 SGHTA, CDR2 FQGNSA. The length of the CDR3 is 14 residues. Trimming left V 1 base short and J 3 bases short, with 9 bases between. The CDR3 sequence is CASSLVAYKETQYF. The CDR3 bases are TGTGCCAGCAGCTTAGTTGCCTATAAAGAGACCCAGTACTTC.

J is TRBJ2-3 and V is TRBV7-9; tentatively, D is TRBD2 (5 bases). CDR1 SEHNR and CDR2 FQNEAQ come from the germline V gene (reference sequence). V lost 7 bases, J lost 0 bases, and 14 bases lay in between. CDR3 length: 15 residues. Here the CDR3 reads CASTPTGSSTDTQYF. In nucleotides, the CDR3 is TGTGCCAGCACCCCCACGGGATCTAGCACAGATACGCAGTATTTT.